These 20 T cell receptor beta chains were sequenced from one sample in a study of T cell responses to AZD1222 COVID-19 vaccine. This table comes from immunoSEQ multiplex PCR, and its TCRdb copy is limited to in-frame clones, with some not included. The sample has fewer than 200,000 clones, 85% to 90% seen once. Here the sequenced sample was peripheral blood, taken 28 days after the second dose of the MenACWY control vaccine. The receptor source for this set is an adult who received the MenACWY meningococcal vaccine as a control.

This clone showed up just once. The chain couples TRBV15 to TRBJ2-3, with no clear D. The ends were cut back, 0 bases at V and 1 base at J, with 11 bases in the middle. The V gene's germline CDR1 is LNHNV and CDR2 YYDKDF (reference sequence). The CDR3 covers 16 residues. The CDR3 sequence is CATSRDMGRGTDTQYF. The CDR3 nucleotides are TGTGCCACCAGCAGAGATATGGGTCGAGGCACAGATACGCAGTATTTT.

The chain uses TRBV4-3 and TRBJ1-2; no reliable D call. CDR1 and CDR2 from the germline V gene are LGHNA and YSLEER. Trimming took 1 base from V and 4 from J, leaving 16 bases between them. There are 16 residues in the CDR3. In DNA form, the CDR3 reads TGCGCCAGCAGCCAAGCTATAGGAGGGTCGGGCTATGGCTACACCTTC. This encodes CASSQAIGGSGYGYTF.

The V and J genes are TRBV30 and TRBJ1-6; no clear D gene. In germline, CDR1 is GTSNPN, CDR2 SVGIG (reference sequence). Trimming pared 2 bases from V and 4 bases from J, leaving 6 bases between. The CDR3 is 13 residues long. For the CDR3, the DNA is TGTGCCTGGAGTAGAGGTTATAATTCACCCCTCCACTTT. Translated: CAWSRGYNSPLHF.

The rearrangement uses TRBV12-3 or TRBV12-4 and TRBJ1-1; no definite D call. The CDR3 has 11 amino acids. Trimming shortened V by 11 bases and J by 1 base, and 8 bases separated the two germline ends. The CDR3 coding sequence is TGTGCCTCCATCGAGAACACTGAAGCTTTCTTT. Encoded protein: CASIENTEAFF.

The V and J genes are TRBV30 and TRBJ1-1; 8 bases line up with TRBD1. Germline values: CDR1 GTSNPN, CDR2 SVGIG (reference sequence). Trimming took 0 bases from V and 3 from J; bases not matched to a gene: 6. This CDR3 has 15 amino acids. The CDR3 DNA reads as TGTGCCTGGAGTGTCCCGGACAGGGCGTACACTGAAGCTTTCTTT. Protein product: CAWSVPDRAYTEAFF.

V is TRBV19 and J is TRBJ2-7; possible D gene TRBD2, 6 bases. This CDR3 has 12 residues. V shed 4 bases and J shed 7 bases, with 11 bases lying between them. CDR1 is LNHDA and CDR2 is SQIVND in the germline V gene (reference sequence). CDR3 in DNA: TGTGCCAGTAGTACCTCTGGAGGGGAGCAGTACTTC. Protein sequence: CASSTSGGEQYF.

The genes are TRBV19 and TRBJ2-6; 8 bases agree with TRBD1. The germline gives CDR1 LNHDA, CDR2 SQIVND (reference sequence). V shed 5 bases and J 4 bases; nucleotides not matched to a gene: 7. The CDR3 consists of 16 residues. The CDR3: CASSDRGLGGANVLTF. CDR3 bases: TGTGCCAGTAGTGACAGGGGTCTAGGAGGGGCCAACGTCCTGACTTTC.

This clone has just one count. This chain uses TRBV6-5 with TRBJ1-5; D uncertain. The CDR3 totals 14 residues. Germline-derived CDR1 and CDR2 are MNHEY and SVGAGI. Deletions cut 3 bases from V and 7 bases from J, with 13 bases between. Here the CDR3 reads CASSYTGFGQPQHF. The CDR3 DNA reads as TGTGCCAGCAGTTATACGGGGTTCGGACAGCCCCAGCATTTT.

V gene TRBV2 combines with J gene TRBJ2-7; D is uncertain. Trimming cost V 2 bases and J 3 bases, with 2 bases left between them. The germline gives CDR1 SNHLY, CDR2 FYNNEI. CDR3 length: 11 residues. CDR3 in amino acids: CASSELYEQYF. CDR3 bases: TGTGCCAGCAGTGAACTCTACGAGCAGTACTTC. Looking up the rest from reference TRBV2 and TRBJ2-7 gives the full variable domain: EPEVTQTPSHQVTQMGQEVILRCVPISNHLYFYWYRQILGQKVEFLVSFYNNEISEKSEIFDDQFSVERPDGSNFTLKIRSTKLEDSAMYFCASSELYEQYFGPGTRLTVT.

J is TRBJ2-7 and V is TRBV11-2; D is unclear. CDR3 length: 15 residues. Trimming removed 4 bases from V and 0 bases from J, with 13 bases in between. The V gene's germline CDR1 is SGHAT and CDR2 FQNNGV. CDR3 DNA sequence: TGTGCCAGCAGCTACACCGACGAGAGCTCCTACGAGCAGTACTTC. This gives the protein CASSYTDESSYEQYF.

The chain joins TRBV18 to TRBJ1-3, with D unclear. The length of the CDR3 is 13 residues. The V end was cut by 4 bases, the J end by 0 bases, with 4 bases between. Germline CDR1 and CDR2: KGHSH and LQKENI. The CDR3 DNA reads as TGTGCCAGCTCACTCCGCTCTGGAAACACCATATATTTT. Residues: CASSLRSGNTIYF.

This chain joins TRBV4-1 and TRBJ2-7, with a possible D match to TRBD2 (5 bases). V was clipped by 0 bases and J by 2 bases, with 11 bases between them. CDR1 is MGHRA, CDR2 YSYEKL, per germline. CDR3 length: 15 amino acids. CDR3 amino acids: CASSQDRALAYEQYF. In DNA, the CDR3 is TGCGCCAGCAGCCAAGATAGGGCACTAGCCTACGAGCAGTACTTC.

This chain uses TRBV5-1 with TRBJ2-7; 10 bases align to TRBD1. This CDR3 is built from 18 residues. Trimming removed 4 bases from V and 5 bases from J; junction bases left unmatched: 18. Germline CDR1 is SGHRS and CDR2 is YFSETQ. The DNA of the CDR3 is TGCGCCAGCAGCCTCGACAGGGGGCACTCCCCGCTTCGGAACGAGCAGTACTTC. This sequence encodes CASSLDRGHSPLRNEQYF.

This chain links TRBV18 with TRBJ2-1, with D possibly being TRBD2 (6 bases). Looked up from germline, CDR1 is KGHSH and CDR2 is LQKENI. Between the trimmed V and J ends, which lost 3 bases and 8 bases, there was a span of 17 bases. The CDR3 spans 15 residues. Here the CDR3 reads CASSPGGAGMDEQFF. For the CDR3, the DNA is TGTGCCAGCTCACCCGGAGGGGCAGGGATGGATGAGCAGTTCTTC.

This clone has just one count. The rearrangement joins TRBV7-8 to TRBJ1-1, with 7 nucleotides matching TRBD1. Unmatched junction bases numbered 8, after V lost 5 bases and J lost 5 bases. Germline V gene sequence: CDR1 SGHVS, CDR2 FQNEAQ. The CDR3 consists of 14 residues. CDR3 amino acids: CASSPRGVKTEAFF. DNA for the CDR3: TGTGCCAGCAGCCCCAGGGGGGTAAAGACTGAAGCTTTCTTT.

The rearrangement joins TRBV9 to TRBJ2-5; the match to TRBD2 covers 14 bases. V shed 0 bases, J shed 4 bases, and the junction held 2 bases outside the gene matches. Per the germline V gene, CDR1 is SGDLS and CDR2 is YYNGEE. This CDR3 spans 16 amino acids. CDR3 bases: TGTGCCAGCAGCGTAGGACTAGCGGGAGGGGGAGAGACCCAGTACTTC. Translated, it gives CASSVGLAGGGETQYF.

This chain links TRBV6-5 with TRBJ2-2; 8 nucleotides match TRBD2. The CDR3 sequence is 14 residues long. V gave up 8 bases and J gave up 4 bases; unmatched junction bases: 6. The V gene's germline CDR1 is MNHEY and CDR2 SVGAGI. The CDR3 spells CASGVLAVTGELFF. The CDR3 bases are TGTGCCAGCGGAGTACTAGCGGTCACCGGGGAGCTGTTTTTT.

The rearrangement joins TRBV30 to TRBJ1-2, with D unclear. This CDR3 region has 13 residues. CDR1 and CDR2 from the germline V gene are GTSNPN and SVGIG (reference sequence). Trimming took 2 bases from V and 1 from J, leaving 8 bases between them. DNA for the CDR3: TGTGCCTGGAGTCAGCAGCTTAACTATGGCTACACCTTC. The encoded protein is CAWSQQLNYGYTF.

This chain links TRBV4-3 with TRBJ1-3; no clear D. The CDR3 loop spans 16 amino acids. The ends were cut back, 5 bases at V and 0 bases at J, with 14 bases in the middle. Germline V gives CDR1 LGHNA, CDR2 YSLEER. The chain's CDR3 is CASSAAYVLSGNTIYF. The DNA for the CDR3 is TGCGCCAGCAGCGCGGCTTACGTCCTCTCTGGAAACACCATATATTTT.

The rearrangement links TRBV28 to TRBJ1-4, with D possibly being TRBD1 (5 bases). Germline V CDR1 and CDR2: MDHEN, SYDVKM. The CDR3 covers 14 residues. V lost 6 bases and J 3 bases, leaving 11 bases between the germline ends. The CDR3 protein is CASSGDGSNEKLFF. For the CDR3, the DNA is TGTGCCAGCAGCGGGGACGGCTCTAATGAAAAACTGTTTTTT.